The 9 T cell receptor beta chains given below trace back to one sample, sequenced in a study of cytomegalovirus exposure and HLA in healthy donors (dated by TCRdb to the late 2010s). The method was the immunoSEQ multiplex PCR assay. For the multiplex PCR, a mixture combining 60 forward primers for TCR Vbeta segments and 13 reverse primers for TCR Jbeta segments was used. Here the immuneACCESS table is served through TCRdb, limited to in-frame sequences with V and J called. Missing clones are a known gap in these copies; in checked studies unresolved V genes cover under half, and the rest lacks a known reason. This sample lists roughly 150,000 clones; about three quarters were detected once. The ten largest make up around 1.7% of the sample. Sequenced sample: PBMCs. These receptors all come from a woman aged 25-40 years in good health and CMV-seronegative.

This sequence joins TRBV19 and TRBJ1-5; the D gene is possibly TRBD1 (6 bases). Trimming left V 5 bases short and J 6 bases short, with 17 bases between. CDR1 LNHDA and CDR2 SQIVND come from the germline V gene (reference sequence). There are 15 residues in the CDR3. CDR3 residues: CASSPRGGRGQPQHF. CDR3 nucleotides: TGTGCCAGTAGTCCCCGGGGGGGCAGGGGTCAGCCCCAGCATTTT.

The rearrangement uses TRBV6-5 and TRBJ2-5; TRBD2 matches at 7 bases. CDR1 is MNHEY and CDR2 is SVGAGI in the germline V gene. V lost 6 bases, J lost 4 bases, and 8 bases stayed unmatched. This CDR3 spans 14 amino acids. As DNA, the CDR3 is TGTGCCAGCAGCCCCCCGGGGAGGGTAGAGACCCAGTACTTC. Translation: CASSPPGRVETQYF.

Points on this clone: Compared with germline, one end of the junction differs, possibly owing to a read error. V gene TRBV19 combines with J gene TRBJ1-5; tentatively, D is TRBD1 (6 bases). From germline, CDR1 is LNHDA and CDR2 SQIVND (reference sequence). CDR3 size: 15 residues. CDR3: CASSVDRSGNQPQHF. DNA of the CDR3: TGTGCCAGTAGTGTAGACAGGTCGGGCAATCAGCCCCAGCATTTT.

The gene calls are TRBV2 and TRBJ2-1, with TRBD1 matching 10 bases. Trimming took 9 bases from V and 7 from J; bases not matched to a gene: 9. CDR1 and CDR2 (germline): SNHLY, FYNNEI. The CDR3 covers 14 residues. CDR3 sequence reads: CASGLRQGANEQFF. The CDR3 DNA is TGTGCCAGTGGATTGAGACAGGGGGCGAATGAGCAGTTCTTC. The full variable domain, completed using reference TRBV2 and TRBJ2-1, is EPEVTQTPSHQVTQMGQEVILRCVPISNHLYFYWYRQILGQKVEFLVSFYNNEISEKSEIFDDQFSVERPDGSNFTLKIRSTKLEDSAMYFCASGLRQGANEQFFGPGTRLTVL.

This sequence joins TRBV7-8 and TRBJ2-2, with a weak D call TRBD1 (6 bases). CDR1 is SGHVS and CDR2 is FQNEAQ in the germline V gene. The germline V and J ends were trimmed by 5 bases and 4 bases, with 11 bases remaining between them. There are 14 residues in the CDR3. For the CDR3, the DNA is TGTGCCAGCAGCAGAAACAGGGCCACCGGGGAGCTGTTTTTT. This codes for CASSRNRATGELFF.

With respect to this clone: A read error may account for a junction end that differs from germline. The same CDR3 can be traced to other DNA sequences in this sample. The V gene is TRBV6-5, the J gene TRBJ1-5, with TRBD1 as a possible D gene (6 bases). The CDR3 loop spans 15 amino acids. Germline lookup yields CDR1 MNHEY and CDR2 SVGAGI. The CDR3 is CASSYSTGGAGPQHF. The DNA for the CDR3 is TGCGCCAGCAGTTACTCGACTGGGGGCGCAGGGCCCCAGCATTTT.

V usage is TRBV27 and J usage is TRBJ1-3, with D possibly being TRBD1 (5 bases). Per the germline V gene, CDR1 is MNHEY and CDR2 is SMNVEV (reference sequence). There are 16 residues in the CDR3. Trimming pared 0 bases from V and 2 bases from J, leaving 11 bases between. In nucleotides, the CDR3 is TGTGCCAGCAGTTTATCGATACCAGGGACTGGAAACACCATATATTTT. Translating gives CASSLSIPGTGNTIYF.

About this clone: The junction shows a germline mismatch at one end, possibly a read error. The J gene is TRBJ1-1, the V gene TRBV5-5; TRBD1 might be the D (6 bases). This CDR3 has 13 amino acids. Germline CDR1 is SGHKS and CDR2 is YYEKEE (reference sequence). The CDR3 coding sequence is TGTGCCAGCGGCTTACCAGGGGTCACTGAAGCTTTCTTT. It specifies CASGLPGVTEAFF.

The sample holds a few counts of this clone. The chain couples TRBV9 to TRBJ1-4; no clear D. There are 15 residues in the CDR3. Germline V gene sequence: CDR1 SGDLS, CDR2 YYNGEE. V was cut by 4 bases and J by 0 bases, with 10 bases left in between. This CDR3 reads CASSSHSSTNEKLFF. DNA for the CDR3: TGTGCCAGCAGCTCGCACAGTTCAACTAATGAAAAACTGTTTTTT.